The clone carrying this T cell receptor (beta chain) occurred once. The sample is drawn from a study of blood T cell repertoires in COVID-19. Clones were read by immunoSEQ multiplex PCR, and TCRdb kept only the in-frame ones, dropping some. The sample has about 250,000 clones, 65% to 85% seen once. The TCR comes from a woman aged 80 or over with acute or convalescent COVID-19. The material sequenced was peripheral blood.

The CDR3 nucleotides read TGTGCCAGCAGCCAAGATGGGGGGAACACTCATCAGCCCCAGCATTTT. The encoded protein is CASSQDGGNTHQPQHF. The chain has TRBV4-2 and TRBJ1-5, with a weak D call TRBD1 (5 bases). The V gene's germline CDR1 is LGHNA and CDR2 YNFKEQ. The CDR3 runs 16 residues. V shed 0 bases and J shed 5 bases, with 14 bases lying between them.